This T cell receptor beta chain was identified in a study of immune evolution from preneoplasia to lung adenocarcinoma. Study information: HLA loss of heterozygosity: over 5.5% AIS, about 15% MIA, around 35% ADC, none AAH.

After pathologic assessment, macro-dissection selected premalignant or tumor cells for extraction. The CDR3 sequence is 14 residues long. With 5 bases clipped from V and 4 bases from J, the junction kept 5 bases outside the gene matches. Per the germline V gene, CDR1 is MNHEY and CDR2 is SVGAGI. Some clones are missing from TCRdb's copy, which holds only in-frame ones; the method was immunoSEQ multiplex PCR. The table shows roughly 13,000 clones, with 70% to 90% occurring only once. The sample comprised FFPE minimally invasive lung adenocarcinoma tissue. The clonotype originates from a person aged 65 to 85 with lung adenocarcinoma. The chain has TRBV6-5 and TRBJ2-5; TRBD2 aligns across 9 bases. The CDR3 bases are TGTGCCAGCAGTGATCGCGGGGGGGGAGAGACCCAGTACTTC. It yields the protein CASSDRGGGETQYF.